The rows below give T cell receptor beta chains drawn from one sample of a study of T cells in Graves' hyperthyroidism and ophthalmopathy. TCRdb fed the multiplex PCR reads into MiXCR, producing one record per CDR3 protein. The data hold about 570,000 distinct CDR3 sequences, with 12% to 15% observed a single time. Sequencing input: blood. The receptor source for this set is a woman in her 40s with Graves' hyperthyroidism. CDR3s include the opening cysteine and the closing phenylalanine or tryptophan. A D gene is named only where the DNA matches it firmly. The size of a clone is reported for some rows only, either as once, few or many, or as a class for expanded clones.

cdr3_aa cdr3_nt d_call clone_size j_call cdr3_length v_call
CASSLYGTGSYTGELFF TGTGCCAGCAGTTTATACGGGACAGGATCATACACCGGGGAGCTGTTTTTT TRBD1 NA TRBJ2-2 17 TRBV28
CASSLGMGQGTEAFF TGTGCCAGCAGTTTAGGGATGGGCCAGGGGACTGAAGCTTTCTTT NA many TRBJ1-1 15 TRBV12-3/TRBV12-4
CASRGQGLGGYTF TGTGCCAGCAGGGGACAGGGCCTAGGTGGCTACACCTTC TRBD1 many TRBJ1-2 13 TRBV28
CASSPVMTPSYEQYF TGTGCCAGCTCACCGGTCATGACACCCTCCTACGAGCAGTACTTC NA many TRBJ2-7 15 TRBV18
CASSPGLGVTDTQYF TGCGCCAGCAGCCCAGGACTGGGGGTCACAGATACGCAGTATTTT NA many TRBJ2-3 15 TRBV5-1
CSVVTGGTGELFF TGCAGCGTTGTCACAGGGGGCACCGGGGAGCTGTTTTTT TRBD1 few TRBJ2-2 13 TRBV29-1
CASSSPGQGSYEQYF TGTGCCAGCAGTTCTCCGGGACAGGGCTCCTACGAGCAGTACTTC TRBD1 many TRBJ2-7 15 TRBV28
CASSPSGLEYEQYF TGTGCCAGCAGTCCCTCTGGACTGGAATACGAGCAGTACTTC NA many TRBJ2-7 14 TRBV6-1
CATSQGLAGAANEQFF TGTGCCACCAGTCAGGGACTAGCGGGAGCCGCCAATGAGCAGTTCTTC TRBD2 many TRBJ2-1 16 TRBV24-1
CASSHRTGAQETQYF TGTGCCAGCAGTCACCGTACAGGGGCCCAAGAGACCCAGTACTTC TRBD1 many TRBJ2-5 15 TRBV2